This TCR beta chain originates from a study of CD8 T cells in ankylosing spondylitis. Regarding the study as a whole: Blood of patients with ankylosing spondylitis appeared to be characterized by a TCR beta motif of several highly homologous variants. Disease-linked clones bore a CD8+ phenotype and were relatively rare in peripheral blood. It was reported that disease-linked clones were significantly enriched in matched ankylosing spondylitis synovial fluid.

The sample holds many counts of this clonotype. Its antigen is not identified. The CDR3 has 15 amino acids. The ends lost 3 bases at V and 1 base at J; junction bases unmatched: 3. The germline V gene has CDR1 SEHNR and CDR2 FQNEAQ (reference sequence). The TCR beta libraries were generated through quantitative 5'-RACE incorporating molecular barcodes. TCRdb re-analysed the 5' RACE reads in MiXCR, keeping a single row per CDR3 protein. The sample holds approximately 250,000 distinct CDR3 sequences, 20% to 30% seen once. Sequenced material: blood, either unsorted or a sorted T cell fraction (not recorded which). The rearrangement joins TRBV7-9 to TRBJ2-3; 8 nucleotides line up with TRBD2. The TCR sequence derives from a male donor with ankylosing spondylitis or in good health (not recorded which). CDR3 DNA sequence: TGTGCCAGCAGCTTCTGGCGGGGGGGCACAGATACGCAGTATTTT. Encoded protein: CASSFWRGGTDTQYF.